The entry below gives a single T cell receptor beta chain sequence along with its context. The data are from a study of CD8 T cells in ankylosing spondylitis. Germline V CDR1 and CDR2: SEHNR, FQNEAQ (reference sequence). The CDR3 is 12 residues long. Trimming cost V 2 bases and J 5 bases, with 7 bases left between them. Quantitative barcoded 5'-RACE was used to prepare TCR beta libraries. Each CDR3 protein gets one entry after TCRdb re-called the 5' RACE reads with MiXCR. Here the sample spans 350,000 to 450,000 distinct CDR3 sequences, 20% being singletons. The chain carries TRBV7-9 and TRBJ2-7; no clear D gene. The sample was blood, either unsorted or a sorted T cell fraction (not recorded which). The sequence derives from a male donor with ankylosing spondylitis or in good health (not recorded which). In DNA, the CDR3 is TGTGCCAGCAGCTTATCGCCCAACGAGCAGTACTTC. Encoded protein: CASSLSPNEQYF.